This T cell receptor (beta chain) was profiled in a study of Graves' ophthalmopathy and Graves' hyperthyroidism. As the template, RNA transcripts were used to amplify TCR beta CDR3 regions. HTBI primers served in a first-round RT-PCR, which a second-round multiplex PCR followed. TCRdb itself ran the multiplex PCR reads through MiXCR, one entry per CDR3 protein. The repertoire has almost 750,000 distinct CDR3 sequences, roughly two fifths of them found once; the top ten carry about 40%. The CDR3 runs 12 residues. The ends were cut back, 5 bases at V and 5 bases at J, with 10 bases in the middle. The germline CDR1 and CDR2 sequences are SNHLY and FYNNEI.

The J gene is TRBJ2-7, the V gene TRBV2; no firm D call. The sample consisted of peripheral blood. This clonotype was sampled from an adult man with Graves' ophthalmopathy. This CDR3 reads CASSPNIDEQYF. The CDR3 nucleotides read TGTGCCAGCAGTCCGAATATTGACGAGCAGTACTTC.